This T cell receptor (beta chain) was documented in a study of shared clonotypes between healthy human individuals. On the study more broadly: Used for every donor were three CD4 naive, three CD4 memory, two CD8 naive and one CD8 memory plate. Whole-study results and caveats: Expectations were that clonotype sharing among donors would be affected by sequencing depth.

Deep-level settings were used for running the assay. The genomic DNA of each subset was split evenly across several immunoSEQ plates. Repertoires were generated with immunoSEQ multiplex PCR, while TCRdb's copy carries only in-frame clones and drops some. The repertoire has about 1.4 million clones, roughly 95% of them found once; the top ten carry roughly 1.2%. This clone was seen more than once but under ten times. Its antigen is as yet unknown. CDR1 and CDR2 (germline): MDHEN, SYDVKM. This CDR3 comprises 15 residues. V lost 6 bases to trimming and J lost 8 bases, with 22 bases between them. The TCR sequence derives from a man in his thirties or forties in good health. Sequences were obtained from naive CD4+ T cells sorted from blood. Regarding subset: CD45RA+ positively selected. The chain combines TRBV28 with TRBJ1-2, with a weak D call TRBD1 (5 bases). Written as DNA, the CDR3 is TGTGCCAGCAGGAATACGGGGCCCGGGCTTTGGGGCTACACCTTC. Translating it yields CASRNTGPGLWGYTF.